These 2 T cell receptor beta chains were sequenced from one sample in a study of post-analysis software for immune sequencing data. General observations from the study: The five TRBV segments detected at higher frequency in patients than in controls included TRBV5-6, TRBV5-1 and TRBV20-1.

The library was made from cDNA and included unique molecular identifiers. Each CDR3 protein gets one entry after TCRdb re-called the PCR reads with MiXCR. Here the sample spans roughly 620,000 distinct CDR3 sequences, about 44% being singletons. Their recognized antigens are unknown. The sequenced sample consisted of blood. These receptors were taken from a girl aged 10-17 years with multiple sclerosis.

The V gene is TRBV5-1, the J gene TRBJ1-1, with D unclear. Trimming cost V 6 bases and J 0 bases, with 15 bases left between them. Germline assignment: CDR1 SGHRS and CDR2 YFSETQ. This CDR3 spans 15 amino acids. The CDR3 sequence: CASTRGRAMNTEAFF. In nucleotides, the CDR3 is TGCGCCAGCACCCGGGGTCGGGCGATGAACACTGAAGCTTTCTTT. Looking up the rest from reference TRBV5-1 and TRBJ1-1 gives the full variable domain: KAGVTQTPRYLIKTRGQQVTLSCSPISGHRSVSWYQQTPGQGLQFLFEYFSETQRNKGNFPGRFSGRQFSNSRSEMNVSTLELGDSALYLCASTRGRAMNTEAFFGQGTRLTVV.

The V call is TRBV13, the J call TRBJ1-2; 11 bases match TRBD1. V trimming: 7 bases; J trimming: 6 bases; junction bases outside the gene matches: 13. CDR3 length: 16 amino acids. Germline CDR1 PRHDT, CDR2 FYEKMQ (reference sequence). This CDR3 reads CASNHRRRTGGDGYTF. The CDR3 DNA is TGTGCCAGCAACCACCGAAGGCGGACAGGGGGCGATGGCTACACCTTC.